This T cell receptor beta chain was recorded in a study of shared clonotypes between healthy human individuals (dated by TCRdb to the early 2020s). Study-wide context: A couple of women and three men aged 18 to 49 years were included in the cohort. For each donor, CD4 naive and CD4 memory were each given three plates, CD8 naive was given two plates, and CD8 memory was given one plate. To estimate repertoire size and how much clonotype sharing occurs between individuals, the study deeply sequenced the blood TCR repertoires of five healthy adults. Different laboratories and diverse techniques were used to prepare libraries and sequence TCR repertoires, to increase sequencing depth and limit assay-specific biases. Between about 0.8 and 9 billion PBMCs per donor were obtained by leukapheresis. Broad study findings and their caveats: The genetic and exposure-history diversity represented was limited by the small number of donors. Higher generation probabilities were observed for clonotypes shared by all four sorted-subset donors than for non-shared clonotypes. Approximately 4.8% of naive CD4, roughly 3.5% of naive CD8, 2.3% of memory CD4, and approximately 0.4% of memory CD8 clonotypes were shared across a few donors. Rarefaction of sorted-subset datasets indicated incomplete sequencing despite the large sequencing depth. Pairwise subsampling led to the expectation that sequencing depth would affect the degree of clonotype sharing among donors. Sampling was restricted to blood, and TCR repertoires in tissues likely differ from the TCR repertoires found in blood. Naive subsets generally had larger estimated clonotype richness than memory subsets did.

TCR CDR3 regions were amplified from genomic DNA by multiplex PCR using the deep immunoSEQ assay. Extracted genomic DNA from each cell subset was spread evenly across all wells of several immunoSEQ 96-well plates, with each plate serving as a replicate. For sorted subsets, roughly 0.2 ug genomic DNA, equal to tens of thousands of T cell genomes, was loaded into each replicate PCR. The purified libraries were quantified using a Qubit 3.0 fluorometer, sized with a Bioanalyzer 2100, and then quantified again using the KAPA Library Quantification kit. A separate single-read 150-cycle Illumina NextSeq 550 flow cell was used to sequence each immunoSEQ 96-well plate. The original methods were these. Because the immunoSEQ output held only junctional sequences and lacked quality scores, the filtering could not match the filtering applied to full-length reads. To assign V/J genes and CDR3, sequences were annotated against IMGT germline references using PyIR, a Python wrapper for IgBLAST v1.9. Reads with weak V/J assignments (E-value above 1e-6), missing CDR3, stop codons, out-of-frame junctions, or ambiguous translated residues were removed. A V3J clonotype was defined by an identical inferred V gene, J gene, and CDR3 amino acid sequence. To compute the percentage overlap between repertoires, the number of shared unique clonotypes was divided by the size of the smaller repertoire. Richness of each repertoire was evaluated using RTK rarefaction, the Chao1 estimator, and Recon v2.1 estimates of unobserved clonotypes. For all TCRbeta clonotypes obtained by the gDNA method from several donors, generation probabilities were computed with OLGA. What TCRdb holds here is the immuneACCESS table cut down to in-frame rearrangements. Part of the clones is not present; checked against another copy, under half of the missing clones reflect an unresolved V gene, and the others are unexplained. V and J calls and clone size are as listed in that table; D and trimming were resolved from the DNA. The sample data list over a million clones, and around 98.5% of these were observed just once. The top ten clonotypes cover approximately 0.38% of the sample.

The CDR3 starts with the cysteine, ends with the phenylalanine, and has 15 residues. This entry keeps only the CDR3 DNA: 45 bases, framed from base 1. The germline ends are 10 bases apart after V is trimmed by 1 base and J by 4 bases. The germline V gene encodes CDR1 ENHRY and CDR2 SYGVKD. A word on this clone: Its binding antigen is unknown. One base away there is no much larger clone; base qualities are not given.

Healthy HIV-negative adults with no recently reported acute infections or vaccinations were included as donors. Only Caucasian adults living in Nashville, Tennessee, USA were represented among the donors. CD4+ T cells were enriched through magnetic negative selection, after which naive cells were positively selected on CD45RA and the remaining negative fraction served as the memory subset. Blood was collected by leukapheresis, and PBMCs were isolated by Ficoll-Histopaque density gradient centrifugation and then cryopreserved in liquid nitrogen vapor phase. Purity and quantity of every magnetically sorted T cell population were checked by analytical flow cytometry. Each sorted fraction had its genomic DNA isolated and then quantified by UV absorbance on a Nanodrop 2000c.

Source material: naive CD4+ T cells sorted from blood. The sample's cell subset or site label is to be understood as: CD45RA+ positively selected. The receptor comes from a man aged 30 to 39 in good health. The receptor chain draws on TRBV10-3 and TRBJ2-2; perhaps TRBD2 is the D gene, with 5 bases matching. CDR3 protein: CAISELSGVTGELFF. The DNA sequence follows: TGTGCCATCAGTGAGTTAAGCGGTGTCACCGGGGAGCTGTTTTTT.